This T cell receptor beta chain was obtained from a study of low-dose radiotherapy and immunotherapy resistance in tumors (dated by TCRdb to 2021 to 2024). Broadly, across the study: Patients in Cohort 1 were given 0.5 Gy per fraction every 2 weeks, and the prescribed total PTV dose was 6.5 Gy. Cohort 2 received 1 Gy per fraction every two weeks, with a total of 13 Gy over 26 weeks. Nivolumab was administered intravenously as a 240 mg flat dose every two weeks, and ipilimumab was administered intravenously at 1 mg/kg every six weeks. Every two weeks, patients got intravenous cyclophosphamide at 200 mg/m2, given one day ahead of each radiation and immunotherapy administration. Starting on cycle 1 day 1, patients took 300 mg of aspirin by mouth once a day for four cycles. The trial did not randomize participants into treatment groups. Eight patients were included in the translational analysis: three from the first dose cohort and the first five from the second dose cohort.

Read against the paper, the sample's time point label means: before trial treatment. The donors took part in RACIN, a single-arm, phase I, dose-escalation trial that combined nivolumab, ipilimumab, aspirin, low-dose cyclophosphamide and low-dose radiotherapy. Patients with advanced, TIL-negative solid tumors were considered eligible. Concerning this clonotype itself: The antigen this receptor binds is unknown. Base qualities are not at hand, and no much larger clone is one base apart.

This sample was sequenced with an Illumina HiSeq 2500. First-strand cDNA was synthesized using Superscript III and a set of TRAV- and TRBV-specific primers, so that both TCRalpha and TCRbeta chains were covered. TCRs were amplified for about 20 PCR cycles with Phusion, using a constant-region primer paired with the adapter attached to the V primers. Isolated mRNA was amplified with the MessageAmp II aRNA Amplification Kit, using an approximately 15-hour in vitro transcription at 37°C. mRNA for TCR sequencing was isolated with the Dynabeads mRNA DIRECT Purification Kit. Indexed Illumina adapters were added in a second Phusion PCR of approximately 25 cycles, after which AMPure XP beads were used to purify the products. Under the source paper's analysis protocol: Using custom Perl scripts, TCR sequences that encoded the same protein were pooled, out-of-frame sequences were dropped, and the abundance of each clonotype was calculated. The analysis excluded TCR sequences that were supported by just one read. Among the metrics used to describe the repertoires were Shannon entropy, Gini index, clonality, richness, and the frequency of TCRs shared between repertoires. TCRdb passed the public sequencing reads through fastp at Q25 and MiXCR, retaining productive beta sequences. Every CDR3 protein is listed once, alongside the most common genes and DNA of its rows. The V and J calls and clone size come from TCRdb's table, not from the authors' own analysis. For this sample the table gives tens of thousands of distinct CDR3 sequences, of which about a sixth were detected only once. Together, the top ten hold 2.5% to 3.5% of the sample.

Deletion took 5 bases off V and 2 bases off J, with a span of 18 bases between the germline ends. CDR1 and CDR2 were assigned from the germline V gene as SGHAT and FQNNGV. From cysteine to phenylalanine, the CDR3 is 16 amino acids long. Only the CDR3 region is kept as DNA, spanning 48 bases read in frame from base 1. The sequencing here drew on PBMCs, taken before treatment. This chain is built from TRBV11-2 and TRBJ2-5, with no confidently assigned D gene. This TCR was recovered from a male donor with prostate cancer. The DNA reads TGTGCCAGCAGCCCAAACAATAATATCCCACAAGAGACCCAGTACTTC. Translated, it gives CASSPNNNIPQETQYF.